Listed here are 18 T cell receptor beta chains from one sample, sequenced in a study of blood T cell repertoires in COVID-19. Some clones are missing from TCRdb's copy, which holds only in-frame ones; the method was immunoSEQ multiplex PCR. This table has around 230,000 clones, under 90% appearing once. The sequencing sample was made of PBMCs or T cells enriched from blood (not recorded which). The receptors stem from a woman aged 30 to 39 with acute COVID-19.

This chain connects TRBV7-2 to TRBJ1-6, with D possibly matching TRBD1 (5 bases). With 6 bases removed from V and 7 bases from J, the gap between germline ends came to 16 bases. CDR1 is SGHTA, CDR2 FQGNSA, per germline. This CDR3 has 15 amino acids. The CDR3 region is CASRGRVKGNSPLHF. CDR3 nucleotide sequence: TGTGCCAGCAGGGGCAGGGTTAAGGGGAATTCACCCCTCCACTTT.

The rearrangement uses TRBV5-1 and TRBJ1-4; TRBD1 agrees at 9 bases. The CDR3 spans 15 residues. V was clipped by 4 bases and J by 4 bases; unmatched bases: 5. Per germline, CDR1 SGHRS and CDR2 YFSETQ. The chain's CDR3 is CASSNTGGYNEKLFF. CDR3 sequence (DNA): TGCGCCAGCAGCAACACAGGGGGCTATAATGAAAAACTGTTTTTT.

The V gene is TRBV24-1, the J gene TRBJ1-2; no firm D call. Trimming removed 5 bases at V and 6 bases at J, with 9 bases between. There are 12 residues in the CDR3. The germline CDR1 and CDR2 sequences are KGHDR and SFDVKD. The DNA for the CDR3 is TGTGCCACCAGTGTTTCGGGAGATGGCTACACCTTC. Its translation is CATSVSGDGYTF.

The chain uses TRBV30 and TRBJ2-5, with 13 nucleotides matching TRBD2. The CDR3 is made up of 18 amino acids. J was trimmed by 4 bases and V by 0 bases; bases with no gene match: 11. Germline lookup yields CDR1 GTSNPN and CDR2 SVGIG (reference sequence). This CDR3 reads CAWSVEGPGLAGLETQYF. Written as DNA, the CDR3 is TGTGCCTGGAGTGTAGAAGGACCGGGACTAGCGGGGTTAGAGACCCAGTACTTC.

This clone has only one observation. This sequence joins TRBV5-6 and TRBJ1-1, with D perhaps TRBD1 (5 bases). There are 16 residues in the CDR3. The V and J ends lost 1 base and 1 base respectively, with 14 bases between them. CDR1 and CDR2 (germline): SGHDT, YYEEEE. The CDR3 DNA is TGTGCCAGCAGCTTGAGTCTGTCAGGGCCGAACACTGAAGCTTTCTTT. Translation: CASSLSLSGPNTEAFF.

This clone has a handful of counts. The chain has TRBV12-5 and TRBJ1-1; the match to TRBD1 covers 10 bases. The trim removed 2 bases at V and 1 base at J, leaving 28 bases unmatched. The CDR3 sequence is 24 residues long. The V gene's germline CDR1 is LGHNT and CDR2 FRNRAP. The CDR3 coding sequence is TGTGCTAGTGGTTTGCTCAGGACCGGGACAGGGGTCGTTTTGTTCAAGGGTGGGAACACTGAAGCTTTCTTT. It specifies CASGLLRTGTGVVLFKGGNTEAFF.

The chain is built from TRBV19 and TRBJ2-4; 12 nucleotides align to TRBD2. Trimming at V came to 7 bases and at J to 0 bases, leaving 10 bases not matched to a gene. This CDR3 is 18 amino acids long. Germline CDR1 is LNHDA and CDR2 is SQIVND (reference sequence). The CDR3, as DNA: TGTGCCAGTATCCTAAGACTAGCGGGGGCGCTAGCCAAAAACATTCAGTACTTC. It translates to CASILRLAGALAKNIQYF. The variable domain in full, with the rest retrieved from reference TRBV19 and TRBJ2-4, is DGGITQSPKYLFRKEGQNVTLSCEQNLNHDAMYWYRQDPGQGLRLIYYSQIVNDFQKGDIAEGYSVSREKKESFPLTVTSAQKNPTAFYLCASILRLAGALAKNIQYFGAGTRLSVL.

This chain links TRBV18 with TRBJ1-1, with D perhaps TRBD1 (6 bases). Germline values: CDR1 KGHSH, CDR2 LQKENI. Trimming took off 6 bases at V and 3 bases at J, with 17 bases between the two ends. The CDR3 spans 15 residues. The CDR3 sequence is CASSPPRGGDTEAFF. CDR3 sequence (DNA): TGTGCCAGCTCCCCTCCGAGAGGGGGAGACACTGAAGCTTTCTTT.

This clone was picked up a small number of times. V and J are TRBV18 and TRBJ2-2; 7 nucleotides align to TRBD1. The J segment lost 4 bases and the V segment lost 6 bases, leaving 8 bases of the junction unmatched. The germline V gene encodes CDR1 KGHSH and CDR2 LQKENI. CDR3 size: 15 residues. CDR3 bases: TGTGCCAGCTCGGAGACAGGGTTGGGCACCGGGGAGCTGTTTTTT. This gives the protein CASSETGLGTGELFF.

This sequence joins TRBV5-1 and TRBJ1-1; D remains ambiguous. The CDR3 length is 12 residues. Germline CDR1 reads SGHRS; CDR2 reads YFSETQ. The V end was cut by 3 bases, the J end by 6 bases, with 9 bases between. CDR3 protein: CASSYGVAEAFF. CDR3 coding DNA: TGCGCCAGCAGCTACGGTGTCGCTGAAGCTTTCTTT.

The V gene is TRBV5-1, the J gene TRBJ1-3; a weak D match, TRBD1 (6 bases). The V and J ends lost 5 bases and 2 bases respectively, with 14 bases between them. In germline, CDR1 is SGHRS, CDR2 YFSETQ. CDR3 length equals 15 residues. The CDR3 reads CASSFGGGTGNTIYF. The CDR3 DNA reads TGCGCCAGCAGTTTTGGTGGGGGCACTGGAAACACCATATATTTT.

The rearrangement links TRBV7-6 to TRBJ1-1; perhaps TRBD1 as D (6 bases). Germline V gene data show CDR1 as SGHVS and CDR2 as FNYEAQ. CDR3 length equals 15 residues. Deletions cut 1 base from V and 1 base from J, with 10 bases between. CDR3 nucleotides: TGTGCCAGCAGCTTAGAGGCAGGGGCGAACACTGAAGCTTTCTTT. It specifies CASSLEAGANTEAFF.

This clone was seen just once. The CDR3 region has the DNA TGTGCCAGCGACCCGGGACAGAATTACGAGCAGTACTTC. Its protein is CASDPGQNYEQYF. The genes are TRBV6-5 and TRBJ2-7, with 7 bases matching TRBD1. The CDR3 consists of 13 residues. The germline gives CDR1 MNHEY, CDR2 SVGAGI. The junction had 8 bases not matched to a gene; V was cut back by 8 bases and J by 4 bases.

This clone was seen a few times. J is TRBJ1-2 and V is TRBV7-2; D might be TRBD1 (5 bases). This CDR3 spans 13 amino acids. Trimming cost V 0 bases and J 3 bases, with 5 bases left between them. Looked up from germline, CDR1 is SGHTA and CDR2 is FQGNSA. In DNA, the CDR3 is TGTGCCAGCAGCTTAGCCAGGGACTATGGCTACACCTTC. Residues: CASSLARDYGYTF.

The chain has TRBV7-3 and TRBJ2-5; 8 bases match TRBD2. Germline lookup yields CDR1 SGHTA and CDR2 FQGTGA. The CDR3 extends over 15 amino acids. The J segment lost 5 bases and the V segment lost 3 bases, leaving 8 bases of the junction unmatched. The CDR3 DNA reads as TGTGCCAGCAGCTTTGCGGGGGCTAGCGGGGAGACCCAGTACTTC. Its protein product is CASSFAGASGETQYF.

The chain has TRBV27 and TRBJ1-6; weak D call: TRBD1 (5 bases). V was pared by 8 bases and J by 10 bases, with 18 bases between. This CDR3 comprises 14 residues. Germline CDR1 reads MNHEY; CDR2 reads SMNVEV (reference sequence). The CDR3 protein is CASGRGGSGSPLHF. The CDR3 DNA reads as TGTGCCAGCGGCCGGGGGGGATCAGGCTCACCCCTCCACTTT.

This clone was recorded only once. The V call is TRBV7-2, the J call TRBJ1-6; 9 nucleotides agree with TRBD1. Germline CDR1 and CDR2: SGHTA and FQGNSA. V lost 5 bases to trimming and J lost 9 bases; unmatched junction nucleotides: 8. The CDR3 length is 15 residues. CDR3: CASSQMGQGLSPLHF. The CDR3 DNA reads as TGTGCCAGCAGCCAAATGGGACAGGGCCTTTCACCCCTCCACTTT.

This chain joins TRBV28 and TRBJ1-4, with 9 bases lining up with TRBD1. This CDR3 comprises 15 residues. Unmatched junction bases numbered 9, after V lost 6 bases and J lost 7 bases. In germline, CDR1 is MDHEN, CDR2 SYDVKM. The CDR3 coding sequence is TGTGCCAGCAGCCCGGGGGACAGGGCCGGTGAAAAACTGTTTTTT. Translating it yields CASSPGDRAGEKLFF.